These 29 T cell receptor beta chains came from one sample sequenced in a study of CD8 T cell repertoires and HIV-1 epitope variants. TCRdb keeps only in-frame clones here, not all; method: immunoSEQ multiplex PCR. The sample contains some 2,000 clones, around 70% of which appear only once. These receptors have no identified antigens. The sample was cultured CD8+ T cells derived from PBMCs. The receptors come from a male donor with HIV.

CDR3 sequence: CASSVLGQGNYEQYF. The CDR3 DNA is TGTGCCAGCAGCGTCCTGGGACAGGGTAACTACGAGCAGTACTTC. V is TRBV13 and J is TRBJ2-7; 9 nucleotides align to TRBD1. CDR3 length: 15 residues. V shed 5 bases, J shed 3 bases, and the junction held 8 bases outside the gene matches. Germline V gene data show CDR1 as PRHDT and CDR2 as FYEKMQ (reference sequence).

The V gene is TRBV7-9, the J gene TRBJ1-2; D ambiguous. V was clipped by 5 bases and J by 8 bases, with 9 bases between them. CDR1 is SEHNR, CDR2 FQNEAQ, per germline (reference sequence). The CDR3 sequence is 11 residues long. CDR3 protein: CASSTGGGYTF. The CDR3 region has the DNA TGTGCCAGCAGCACCGGCGGAGGCTACACCTTC.

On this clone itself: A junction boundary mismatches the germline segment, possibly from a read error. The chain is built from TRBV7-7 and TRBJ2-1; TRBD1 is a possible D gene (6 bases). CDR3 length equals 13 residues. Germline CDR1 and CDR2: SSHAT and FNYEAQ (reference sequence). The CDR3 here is CASSHIQGSEQFF. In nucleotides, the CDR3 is TGTGCTAGCAGCCATATACAGGGTTCCGAGCAGTTCTTC.

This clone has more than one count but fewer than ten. The CDR3 sequence: CASSFRGLPYEQYF. The CDR3 DNA is TGTGCCAGCAGTTTTCGGGGGCTCCCCTACGAGCAGTACTTC. J is TRBJ2-7 and V is TRBV27; the D gene could be TRBD1 or TRBD2 (6 bases each). V lost 3 bases and J 2 bases, leaving 11 bases between the germline ends. The CDR3 covers 14 residues. The germline V gene encodes CDR1 MNHEY and CDR2 SMNVEV (reference sequence).

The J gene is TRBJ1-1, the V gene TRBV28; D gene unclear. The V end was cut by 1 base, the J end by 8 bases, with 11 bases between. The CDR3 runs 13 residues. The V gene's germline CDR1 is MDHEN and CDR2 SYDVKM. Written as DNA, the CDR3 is TGTGCCAGCAGTTTATTGGGCTCGGGGGAAGCTTTCTTT. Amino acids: CASSLLGSGEAFF. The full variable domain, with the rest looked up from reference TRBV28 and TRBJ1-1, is DVKVTQSSRYLVKRTGEKVFLECVQDMDHENMFWYRQDPGLGLRLIYFSYDVKMKEKGDIPEGYSVSREKKERFSLILESASTNQTSMYLCASSLLGSGEAFFGQGTRLTVV.

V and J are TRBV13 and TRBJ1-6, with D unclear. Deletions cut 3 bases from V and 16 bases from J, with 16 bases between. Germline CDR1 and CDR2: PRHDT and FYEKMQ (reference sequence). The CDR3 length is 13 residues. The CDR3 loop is CASSFSTPGPLHF. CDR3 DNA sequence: TGTGCCAGCAGCTTTAGTACCCCAGGACCACTCCACTTT.

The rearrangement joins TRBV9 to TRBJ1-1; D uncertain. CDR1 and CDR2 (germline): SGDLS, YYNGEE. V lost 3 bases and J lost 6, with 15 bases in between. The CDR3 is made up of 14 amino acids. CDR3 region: CASSAESGVSEAFF. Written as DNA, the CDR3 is TGTGCCAGCAGCGCGGAATCCGGGGTCTCTGAAGCTTTCTTT.

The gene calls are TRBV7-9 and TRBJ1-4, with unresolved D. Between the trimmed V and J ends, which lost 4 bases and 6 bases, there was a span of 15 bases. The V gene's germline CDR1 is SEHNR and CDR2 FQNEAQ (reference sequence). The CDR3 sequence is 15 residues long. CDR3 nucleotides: TGTGCCAGCAGCTATGGGCCCTCACGGGATGAAAAACTGTTTTTT. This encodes CASSYGPSRDEKLFF.

The chain's CDR3 is CATFVGNNEQFF. The CDR3 nucleotides are TGTGCCACCTTCGTAGGGAACAATGAGCAGTTCTTC. The V and J genes are TRBV19 and TRBJ2-1, with D hard to call. The CDR3 spans 12 residues. The germline V and J ends were trimmed by 10 bases and 5 bases, with 12 bases remaining between them. Germline loops: CDR1 LNHDA, CDR2 SQIVND (reference sequence).

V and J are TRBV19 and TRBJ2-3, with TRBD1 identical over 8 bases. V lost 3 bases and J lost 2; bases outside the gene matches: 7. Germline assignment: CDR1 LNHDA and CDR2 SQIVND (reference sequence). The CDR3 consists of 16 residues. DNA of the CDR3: TGTGCCAGTAGTATTTGGTGGGACAGGTTCACAGATACGCAGTATTTT. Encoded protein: CASSIWWDRFTDTQYF.

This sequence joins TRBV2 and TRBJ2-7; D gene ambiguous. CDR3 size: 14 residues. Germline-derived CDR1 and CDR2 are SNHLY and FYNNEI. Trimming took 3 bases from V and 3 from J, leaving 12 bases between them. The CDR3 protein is CASSDELEIYEQYF. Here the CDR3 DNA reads TGTGCCAGCAGTGACGAGCTCGAGATCTACGAGCAGTACTTC.

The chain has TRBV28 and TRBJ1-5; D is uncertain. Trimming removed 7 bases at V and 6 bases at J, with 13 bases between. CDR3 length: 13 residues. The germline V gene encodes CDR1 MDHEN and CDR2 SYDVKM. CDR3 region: CASTPSAPQPQHF. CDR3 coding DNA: TGTGCCAGCACCCCCTCGGCTCCTCAGCCCCAGCATTTT.

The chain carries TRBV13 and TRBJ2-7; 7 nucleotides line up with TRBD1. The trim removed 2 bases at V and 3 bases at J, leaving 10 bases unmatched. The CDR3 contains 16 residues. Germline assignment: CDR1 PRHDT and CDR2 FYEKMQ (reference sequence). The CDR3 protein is CASSLTQGEGDYEQYF. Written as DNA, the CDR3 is TGTGCCAGCAGCTTAACCCAGGGGGAAGGGGACTACGAGCAGTACTTC.

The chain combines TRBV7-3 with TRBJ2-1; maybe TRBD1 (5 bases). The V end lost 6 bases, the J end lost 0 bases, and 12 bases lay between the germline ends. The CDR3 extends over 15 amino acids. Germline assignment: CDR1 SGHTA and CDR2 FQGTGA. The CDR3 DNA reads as TGTGCCAGCAGTTGGAGACAGAGCTCCTACAATGAGCAGTTCTTC. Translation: CASSWRQSSYNEQFF.

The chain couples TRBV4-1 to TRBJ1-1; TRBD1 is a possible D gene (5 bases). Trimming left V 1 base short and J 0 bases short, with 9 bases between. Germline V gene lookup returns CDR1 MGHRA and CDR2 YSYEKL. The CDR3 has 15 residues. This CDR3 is CASSQGWGMNTEAFF. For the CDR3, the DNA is TGCGCCAGCAGCCAAGGGTGGGGGATGAACACTGAAGCTTTCTTT.

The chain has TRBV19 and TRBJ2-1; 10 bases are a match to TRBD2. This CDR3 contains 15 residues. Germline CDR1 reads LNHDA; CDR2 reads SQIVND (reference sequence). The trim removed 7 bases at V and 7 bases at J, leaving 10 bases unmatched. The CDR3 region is CASTMGAGGRNEQFF. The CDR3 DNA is TGTGCCAGTACAATGGGAGCGGGAGGGCGGAATGAGCAGTTCTTC.

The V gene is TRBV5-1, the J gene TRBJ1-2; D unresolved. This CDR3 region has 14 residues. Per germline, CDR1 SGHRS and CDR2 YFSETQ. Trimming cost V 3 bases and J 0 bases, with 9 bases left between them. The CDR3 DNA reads TGCGCCAGCAGCTCGCAGGAGACTAACTATGGCTACACCTTC. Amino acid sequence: CASSSQETNYGYTF.

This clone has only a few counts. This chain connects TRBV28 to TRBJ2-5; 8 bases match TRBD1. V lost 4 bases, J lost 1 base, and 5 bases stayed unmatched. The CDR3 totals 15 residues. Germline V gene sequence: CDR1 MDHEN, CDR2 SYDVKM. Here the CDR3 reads CASSSPDRAQETQYF. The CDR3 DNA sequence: TGTGCCAGCAGTTCCCCGGACAGGGCCCAAGAGACCCAGTACTTC.

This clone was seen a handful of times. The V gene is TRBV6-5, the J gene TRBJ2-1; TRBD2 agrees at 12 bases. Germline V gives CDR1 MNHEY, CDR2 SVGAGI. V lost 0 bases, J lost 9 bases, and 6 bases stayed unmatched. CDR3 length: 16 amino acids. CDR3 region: CASSYSPSGGAREQFF. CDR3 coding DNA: TGTGCCAGCAGTTACTCTCCTAGCGGGGGGGCCCGTGAGCAGTTCTTC.

The CDR3 reads CASSLGLNEKLFF. The DNA of the CDR3 is TGTGCCAGCAGCTTGGGCTTAAATGAAAAACTGTTTTTT. The chain has TRBV7-9 and TRBJ1-4; D ambiguous. Trimming took off 3 bases at V and 5 bases at J, with 7 bases between the two ends. Germline CDR1 and CDR2: SEHNR and FQNEAQ (reference sequence). The CDR3 length is 13 residues.

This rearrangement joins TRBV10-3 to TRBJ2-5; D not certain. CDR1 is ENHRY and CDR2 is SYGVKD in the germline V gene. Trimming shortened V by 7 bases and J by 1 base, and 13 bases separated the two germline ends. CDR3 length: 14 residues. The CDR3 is CAITAGIPQETQYF. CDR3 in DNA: TGTGCCATCACGGCAGGTATTCCCCAAGAGACCCAGTACTTC.

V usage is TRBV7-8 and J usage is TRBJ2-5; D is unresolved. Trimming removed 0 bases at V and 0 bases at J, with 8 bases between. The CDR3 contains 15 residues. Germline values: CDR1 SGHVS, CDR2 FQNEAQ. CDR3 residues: CASSLAPTDQETQYF. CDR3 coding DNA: TGTGCCAGCAGCTTAGCCCCGACTGACCAAGAGACCCAGTACTTC.

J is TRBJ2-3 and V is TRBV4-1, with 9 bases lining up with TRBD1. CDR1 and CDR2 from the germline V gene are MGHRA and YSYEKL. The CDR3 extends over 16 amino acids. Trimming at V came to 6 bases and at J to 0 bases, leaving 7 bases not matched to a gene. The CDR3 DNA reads TGCGCCAGCAGTCAGGTTGGACAGGGGAGCACAGATACGCAGTATTTT. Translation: CASSQVGQGSTDTQYF.

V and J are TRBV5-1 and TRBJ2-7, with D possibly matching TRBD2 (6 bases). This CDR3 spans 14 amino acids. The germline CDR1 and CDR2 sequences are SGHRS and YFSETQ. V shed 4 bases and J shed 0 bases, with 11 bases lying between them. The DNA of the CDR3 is TGCGCCAGCAGCCCCCGGGACTTCTCCTACGAGCAGTACTTC. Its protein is CASSPRDFSYEQYF.

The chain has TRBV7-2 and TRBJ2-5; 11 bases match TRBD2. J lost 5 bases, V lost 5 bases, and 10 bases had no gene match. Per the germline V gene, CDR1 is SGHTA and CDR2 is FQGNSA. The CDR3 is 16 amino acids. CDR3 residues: CASSVLAGETEETQYF. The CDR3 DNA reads TGTGCCAGCAGCGTACTAGCGGGGGAGACGGAGGAGACCCAGTACTTC.

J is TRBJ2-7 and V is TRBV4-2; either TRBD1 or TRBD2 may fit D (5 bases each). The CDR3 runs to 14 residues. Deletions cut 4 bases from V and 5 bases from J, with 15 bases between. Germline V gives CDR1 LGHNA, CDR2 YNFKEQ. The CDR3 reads CASSPTGGRDEQYF. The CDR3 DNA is TGTGCCAGCAGCCCTACAGGCGGGCGGGACGAGCAGTACTTC.

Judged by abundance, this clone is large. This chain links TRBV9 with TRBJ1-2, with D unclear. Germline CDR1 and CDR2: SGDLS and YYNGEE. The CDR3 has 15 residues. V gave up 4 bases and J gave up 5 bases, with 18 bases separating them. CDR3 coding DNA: TGTGCCAGCAGCTTCGTAGGGTCTGGAGCTTATGGCTACACCTTC. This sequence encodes CASSFVGSGAYGYTF.

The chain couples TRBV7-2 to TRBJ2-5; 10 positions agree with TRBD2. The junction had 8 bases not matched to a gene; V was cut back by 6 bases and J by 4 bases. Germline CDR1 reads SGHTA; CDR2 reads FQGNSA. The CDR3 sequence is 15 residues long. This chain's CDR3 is CASSSGLAWGETQYF. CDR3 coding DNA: TGTGCCAGCAGTTCGGGACTAGCGTGGGGAGAGACCCAGTACTTC.

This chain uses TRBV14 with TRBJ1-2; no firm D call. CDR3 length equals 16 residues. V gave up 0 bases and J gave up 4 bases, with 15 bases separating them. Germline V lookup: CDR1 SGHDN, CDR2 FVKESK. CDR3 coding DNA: TGTGCCAGCAGCCAAGACAGATCCAGGCGCGGCTATGGCTACACCTTC. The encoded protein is CASSQDRSRRGYGYTF.